This T cell receptor beta chain was identified during a study of CD8 T cells in ankylosing spondylitis listed by TCRdb under 2017. Some background on the complete study: To find TCR variants linked to disease, the study profiled T cell receptor beta repertoires in ankylosing spondylitis patients and healthy donors. The full study cohort comprised approximately 23 ankylosing spondylitis patients and 110 or so healthy donors. Peripheral blood was sampled, and synovial fluid was additionally collected from ankylosing spondylitis patients.

This clonotype has only a few counts. Its antigen target is currently unknown. One base away there is no much larger clone; base qualities are not given. The research as a whole found: Significant enrichment of the disease-linked clones was reported in matched synovial fluid samples from ankylosing spondylitis patients. Some of the motif variants had been reported before in the synovial fluid and blood of reactive arthritis patients, a finding that suggests common disease-initiation mechanisms. Blood from ankylosing spondylitis patients appeared to be characterized by a TCR beta motif composed of about eight highly homologous amino acid variants. The disease-linked clones showed a CD8+ phenotype and occurred at relatively low frequencies in peripheral blood.

The run used an Illumina HiSeq 2500. TCR beta libraries were prepared by quantitative 5'-RACE with molecular barcodes. As for the original processing: To identify disease-linked TCR variants, a new computational method was used, one built on a probabilistic model of VDJ rearrangement. TCRdb ran its own pipeline on the public reads, namely fastp trimming at Q25 and MiXCR clone calling, and kept in-frame beta chains. Each CDR3 protein appears once, grouped with its most common genes and DNA. Here the V and J calls rest on TCRdb's processing, not on the authors' analysis. The sample table records fewer than 500,000 distinct CDR3 sequences; roughly 25% of these occur just once. Of the sample, 0.89% is held by the ten largest clones. CDR1 and CDR2 were assigned from the germline V gene as SGHDT and YYEEEE. The CDR3 starts with the cysteine, ends with the phenylalanine, and has 13 residues. Left in the record is the CDR3 DNA by itself, 39 bases read in frame from the first base. Trimming at the junction amounts to 0 bases on V and 8 bases on J, and the germline ends lie 10 bases apart.

Source material: blood, either unsorted or a sorted T cell fraction (not recorded which). This receptor was taken from a male donor with ankylosing spondylitis. This sequence uses TRBV5-6 and TRBJ2-3, with the D segment identity uncertain. The DNA is TGTGCCAGCAGCTTGGTCGAGGTTGGTACGCAGTATTTT. This gives the protein CASSLVEVGTQYF.